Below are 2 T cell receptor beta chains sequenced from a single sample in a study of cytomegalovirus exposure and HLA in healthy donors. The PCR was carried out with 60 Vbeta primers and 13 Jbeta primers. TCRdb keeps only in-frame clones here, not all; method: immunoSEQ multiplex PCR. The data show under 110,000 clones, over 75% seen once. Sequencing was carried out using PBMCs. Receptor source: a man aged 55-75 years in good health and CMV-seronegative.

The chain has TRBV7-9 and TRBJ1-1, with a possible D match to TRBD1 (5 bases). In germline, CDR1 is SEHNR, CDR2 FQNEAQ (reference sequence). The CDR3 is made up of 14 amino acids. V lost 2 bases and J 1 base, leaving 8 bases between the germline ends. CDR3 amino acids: CASSLQGPNTEAFF. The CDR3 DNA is TGTGCCAGCAGCTTACAGGGTCCGAACACTGAAGCTTTCTTT.

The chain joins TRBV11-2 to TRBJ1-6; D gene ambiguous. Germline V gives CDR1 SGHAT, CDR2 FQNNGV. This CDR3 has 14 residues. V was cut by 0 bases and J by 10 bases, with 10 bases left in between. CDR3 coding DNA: TGTGCCAGCAGCTTAGATCCGGGAGTCTCACCCCTCCACTTT. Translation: CASSLDPGVSPLHF.